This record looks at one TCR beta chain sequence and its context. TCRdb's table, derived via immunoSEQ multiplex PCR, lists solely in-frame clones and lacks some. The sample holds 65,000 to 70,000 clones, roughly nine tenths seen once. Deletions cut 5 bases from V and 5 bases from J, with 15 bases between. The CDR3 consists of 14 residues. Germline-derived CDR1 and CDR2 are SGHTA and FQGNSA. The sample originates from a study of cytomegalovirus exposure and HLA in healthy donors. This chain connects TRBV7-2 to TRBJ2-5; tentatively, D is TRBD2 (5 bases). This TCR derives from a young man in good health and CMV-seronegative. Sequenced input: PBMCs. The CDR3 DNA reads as TGTGCCAGCAGCCCAAGTAGTACGGGGGAGACCCAGTACTTC. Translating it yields CASSPSSTGETQYF.